These 21 T cell receptor beta chains originate from one sample sequenced in a study of blood T cell repertoires in COVID-19. TCRdb's copy holds only in-frame clones and misses some; the assay was immunoSEQ multiplex PCR. The sample has some 170,000 clones, over 80% seen once. Specimen: peripheral blood. All receptors derive from a woman aged 80 or over with active or convalescent COVID-19.

The chain carries TRBV27 and TRBJ2-7; 11 bases match TRBD1. The CDR3 has 15 amino acids. In germline, CDR1 is MNHEY, CDR2 SMNVEV (reference sequence). The trim removed 6 bases at V and 2 bases at J, leaving 6 bases unmatched. CDR3 sequence: CASSPDRGPTYEQYF. CDR3 DNA sequence: TGTGCCAGCAGCCCGGACAGGGGGCCGACCTACGAGCAGTACTTC.

This sequence joins TRBV2 and TRBJ1-4, with D perhaps TRBD1 (5 bases). The ends were cut back, 2 bases at V and 10 bases at J, with 8 bases in the middle. The CDR3 spans 12 residues. Per the germline V gene, CDR1 is SNHLY and CDR2 is FYNNEI. CDR3 nucleotides: TGTGCCAGCAGTGAAAGGACAATAAAACTGTTTTTT. As protein: CASSERTIKLFF. Drawing the rest from reference TRBV2 and TRBJ1-4, the complete variable domain is EPEVTQTPSHQVTQMGQEVILRCVPISNHLYFYWYRQILGQKVEFLVSFYNNEISEKSEIFDDQFSVERPDGSNFTLKIRSTKLEDSAMYFCASSERTIKLFFGSGTQLSVL.

The chain has TRBV2 and TRBJ1-3; 9 nucleotides align to TRBD1. In germline, CDR1 is SNHLY, CDR2 FYNNEI. The CDR3 has 16 amino acids. V shed 5 bases, J shed 3 bases, and the junction held 8 bases outside the gene matches. The CDR3 DNA reads as TGTGCCAGCAGTCAGAGGAGGACAGGGGATGGAAACACCATATATTTT. Protein sequence: CASSQRRTGDGNTIYF.

This clone was counted a single time. The chain links TRBV3-1 (or the pseudogene TRBV3-2) to TRBJ2-7; 10 bases fit TRBD1. Germline loops: CDR1 LGHDT, CDR2 YNNKEL (reference sequence). This CDR3 comprises 14 residues. V was pared by 5 bases and J by 5 bases, with 6 bases of the junction left unmatched. CDR3 DNA: TGTGCCAGCAGCTCTCGACAGGGGGCTGACGAGCAGTACTTC. This sequence encodes CASSSRQGADEQYF.

The rearrangement links TRBV16 to TRBJ1-1; no clear D gene. Deletions cut 3 bases from V and 4 bases from J, with 6 bases between. The CDR3 is 12 amino acids. The V gene's germline CDR1 is KGHSY and CDR2 FQNENV. The CDR3: CASSQGPTEAFF. The CDR3 region has the DNA TGTGCCAGCAGCCAGGGCCCCACTGAAGCTTTCTTT.

The chain links TRBV12-5 to TRBJ1-1; TRBD1 is a possible D gene (5 bases). V was trimmed by 2 bases and J by 5 bases, leaving 15 bases between them. Germline CDR1 LGHNT, CDR2 FRNRAP. The CDR3 consists of 15 residues. The CDR3, as DNA: TGTGCTAGTGGTTTGAATACAGGTGGGCGGACTGAAGCTTTCTTT. It codes for CASGLNTGGRTEAFF.

The rearrangement links TRBV10-1 to TRBJ1-1; no clear D gene. This CDR3 is built from 12 residues. The V end was cut by 4 bases, the J end by 8 bases, with 11 bases between. The V gene's germline CDR1 is WNHNN and CDR2 SYGVQD (reference sequence). The CDR3 here is CASSGRSGEAFF. DNA of the CDR3: TGCGCCAGCAGTGGACGGTCAGGAGAAGCTTTCTTT.

The chain is built from TRBV7-2 and TRBJ2-2, with 7 bases aligning to TRBD2. Germline V gene lookup returns CDR1 SGHTA and CDR2 FQGNSA. This CDR3 spans 15 amino acids. J lost 6 bases, V lost 4 bases, and 8 bases had no gene match. The CDR3 loop reads CASSSSGLWPGELFF. DNA for the CDR3: TGTGCCAGCAGCTCTAGCGGCTTATGGCCCGGGGAGCTGTTTTTT.

CDR3 in amino acids: CASTPGGDNGYTF. The CDR3 DNA is TGTGCCAGCACACCAGGGGGCGACAATGGCTACACCTTC. The chain combines TRBV27 with TRBJ1-2; 8 bases line up with TRBD1. This CDR3 has 13 residues. Germline V gene sequence: CDR1 MNHEY, CDR2 SMNVEV (reference sequence). After removal of 7 bases from V and 6 bases from J, the junction contained 7 bases not matched to a gene.

The sample holds many counts of this clone. The genes are TRBV5-4 and TRBJ1-1; D remains ambiguous. This CDR3 has 12 amino acids. Trimming cost V 0 bases and J 8 bases, with 8 bases left between them. Germline V gene data show CDR1 as SGHNT and CDR2 as YYREEE (reference sequence). CDR3 in amino acids: CASSLVASEAFF. The CDR3 DNA follows: TGTGCCAGCAGCTTGGTGGCTTCAGAAGCTTTCTTT. Full variable domain (outside the CDR3, taken from reference TRBV5-4 and TRBJ1-1): ETGVTQSPTHLIKTRGQQVTLRCSSQSGHNTVSWYQQALGQGPQFIFQYYREEENGRGNFPPRFSGLQFPNYSSELNVNALELDDSALYLCASSLVASEAFFGQGTRLTVV.

The chain employs TRBV7-2 and TRBJ1-2, with D unclear. V was clipped by 2 bases and J by 3 bases, with 7 bases between them. This CDR3 region has 13 residues. Per the germline V gene, CDR1 is SGHTA and CDR2 is FQGNSA. DNA of the CDR3: TGTGCCAGCAGCTTAAGGCAGGACTATGGCTACACCTTC. The encoded protein is CASSLRQDYGYTF.

This clone was seen more than once but under ten times. The genes are TRBV4-3 and TRBJ1-3, with 7 bases fitting TRBD1. The length of the CDR3 is 16 residues. V trimming: 0 bases; J trimming: 2 bases; junction bases outside the gene matches: 4. Germline CDR1 LGHNA, CDR2 YSLEER. CDR3 bases: TGCGCCAGCAGCCAAGAACAGGGGTGGACTGGAAACACCATATATTTT. Translating gives CASSQEQGWTGNTIYF.

The rearrangement uses TRBV5-1 and TRBJ1-2; no clear D. Looked up from germline, CDR1 is SGHRS and CDR2 is YFSETQ. The CDR3 sequence is 12 residues long. The germline V and J ends were trimmed by 1 base and 8 bases, with 9 bases remaining between them. The CDR3 sequence is CASSLSGEGYTF. CDR3 in DNA: TGCGCCAGCAGCTTGAGCGGTGAGGGCTACACCTTC. The variable domain in full, completed from reference TRBV5-1 and TRBJ1-2, reads KAGVTQTPRYLIKTRGQQVTLSCSPISGHRSVSWYQQTPGQGLQFLFEYFSETQRNKGNFPGRFSGRQFSNSRSEMNVSTLELGDSALYLCASSLSGEGYTFGSGTRLTVV.

The chain recombines TRBV5-1 with TRBJ2-3, with TRBD2 matching over 9 bases. CDR3 size: 17 residues. Per the germline V gene, CDR1 is SGHRS and CDR2 is YFSETQ. V was clipped by 2 bases and J by 0 bases; unmatched bases: 7. The CDR3 bases are TGCGCCAGCAGCTTCGGCTCTAGCGGGGCTAGCACAGATACGCAGTATTTT. It specifies CASSFGSSGASTDTQYF.

The V gene is TRBV18, the J gene TRBJ2-2; tentative D call: TRBD1 (6 bases). V shed 3 bases and J shed 0 bases, with 11 bases lying between them. CDR1 and CDR2 (germline): KGHSH, LQKENI. The CDR3 runs 16 residues. CDR3 DNA sequence: TGTGCCAGCTCACCGACAGGTTCTTCGAACACCGGGGAGCTGTTTTTT. This gives the protein CASSPTGSSNTGELFF.

The CDR3 reads CASSRSRTDSYEQYF. In nucleotides, the CDR3 is TGTGCCAGCTCACGGTCTCGTACAGATTCCTACGAGCAGTACTTC. This chain connects TRBV18 to TRBJ2-7; D uncertain. This CDR3 has 15 residues. V lost 4 bases and J lost 1, with 14 bases in between. The germline CDR1 and CDR2 sequences are KGHSH and LQKENI.

In its sample, this clone was seen a few times. The J gene is TRBJ1-2, the V gene TRBV5-6; 7 bases match TRBD1. This CDR3 region has 13 residues. After removal of 4 bases from V and 6 bases from J, the junction contained 6 bases not matched to a gene. Germline CDR1 and CDR2: SGHDT and YYEEEE. The CDR3 DNA reads TGTGCCAGCAGCACAGGGGCGGGCGATGGCTACACCTTC. Its protein product is CASSTGAGDGYTF.

The rearrangement links TRBV6-6 to TRBJ2-1; TRBD1 matches 7 bases. V shed 5 bases, J shed 4 bases, and the junction held 8 bases outside the gene matches. In germline, CDR1 is MNHNY, CDR2 SVGAGI (reference sequence). The CDR3 is 15 residues long. Here the CDR3 reads CASSDGTDSYNEQFF. CDR3 DNA: TGTGCCAGCAGTGATGGGACAGACTCGTACAATGAGCAGTTCTTC.

The chain employs TRBV18 and TRBJ2-5, with TRBD2 as a possible D gene (5 bases). This CDR3 has 13 amino acids. Germline assignment: CDR1 KGHSH and CDR2 LQKENI. V lost 4 bases to trimming and J lost 5 bases, with 11 bases between them. CDR3 in DNA: TGTGCCAGCTCACTGACTACGGGGGAGACCCAGTACTTC. Translation gives CASSLTTGETQYF. Full variable domain (rest looked up from reference TRBV18 and TRBJ2-5): NAGVMQNPRHLVRRRGQEARLRCSPMKGHSHVYWYRQLPEEGLKFMVYLQKENIIDESGMPKERFSAEFPKEGPSILRIQQVVRGDSAAYFCASSLTTGETQYFGPGTRLLVL.

The V call is TRBV24-1, the J call TRBJ2-2, with a possible D match to TRBD2 (5 bases). Trimming left V 5 bases short and J 5 bases short, with 8 bases between. This CDR3 comprises 13 residues. Germline CDR1 KGHDR, CDR2 SFDVKD. CDR3 sequence: CATSGSGTGELFF. CDR3 DNA sequence: TGTGCCACCAGTGGGTCGGGGACCGGGGAGCTGTTTTTT.

The CDR3 sequence is CASSQHGKGASYNEQFF. DNA of the CDR3: TGTGCCAGCAGCCAGCACGGGAAGGGGGCCTCCTACAATGAGCAGTTCTTC. The chain recombines TRBV3-1 (or the pseudogene TRBV3-2) with TRBJ2-1, with 7 bases identical to TRBD1. J lost 0 bases, V lost 3 bases, and 8 bases had no gene match. CDR1 and CDR2 from the germline V gene are LGHDT and YNNKEL (reference sequence). The CDR3 sequence is 17 residues long.